The 9 T cell receptor beta chains presented below share a single source sample, sequenced in a study of CXCR3 chemokines and chemotherapy response in bladder cancer. TCRdb called the PCR reads again in MiXCR, with one record for every CDR3 protein. This sample has 2,000 to 2,500 distinct CDR3 sequences; about 16% occur once, and the top ten carry about 25%. The sample was collected from a patient whose treatment included neoadjuvant chemotherapy. These receptors all stem from a human donor with bladder cancer that responded to neoadjuvant chemotherapy.

This chain links TRBV28 with TRBJ1-1; 9 positions agree with TRBD1. The CDR3 is 14 residues long. V lost 6 bases to trimming and J lost 2 bases; unmatched junction nucleotides: 4. Germline V CDR1 and CDR2: MDHEN, SYDVKM. The chain's CDR3 is CASRRQGVNTEAFF. The CDR3 nucleotides read TGTGCCAGCAGACGACAGGGGGTCAACACTGAAGCTTTCTTT.

The chain employs TRBV7-2 and TRBJ1-1; 8 nucleotides line up with TRBD1. The junction had 6 bases not matched to a gene; V was cut back by 7 bases and J by 5 bases. CDR1 is SGHTA and CDR2 is FQGNSA in the germline V gene. The CDR3 loop spans 13 amino acids. The CDR3 loop is CASNPTGVTEAFF. The DNA of the CDR3 is TGTGCCAGCAACCCGACAGGGGTTACTGAAGCTTTCTTT.

This clonotype showed up many times. The CDR3 here is CATSDFRGGKETQYF. The CDR3 nucleotides read TGTGCCACCAGTGATTTTCGGGGAGGGAAGGAGACCCAGTACTTC. The chain combines TRBV24-1 with TRBJ2-5; 7 bases align to TRBD2. The CDR3 runs 15 residues. The germline gives CDR1 KGHDR, CDR2 SFDVKD. Trimming cost V 1 base and J 5 bases; bases outside gene matches: 6.

Many counts were recorded for this clonotype. V and J are TRBV7-9 and TRBJ2-3; TRBD2 matches 11 bases. CDR1 SEHNR and CDR2 FQNEAQ come from the germline V gene (reference sequence). The CDR3 loop spans 18 amino acids. V dropped 4 bases and J dropped 5; count of bases not matched to a gene: 14. The CDR3 nucleotides read TGTGCCAGCAGCTACCCGACTAGCGGGACGAGTCAGGAAGATACGCAGTATTTT. Translation: CASSYPTSGTSQEDTQYF.

This clonotype was counted many times. The chain uses TRBV27 and TRBJ2-1, with TRBD2 matching over 11 bases. Per germline, CDR1 MNHEY and CDR2 SMNVEV (reference sequence). V was clipped by 0 bases and J by 6 bases; unmatched bases: 7. The CDR3 sequence is 17 residues long. The chain's CDR3 is CASSLSVGTSGSNEQFF. CDR3 coding DNA: TGTGCCAGCAGTTTATCGGTCGGGACTAGCGGATCCAATGAGCAGTTCTTC.

This clonotype was observed many times. The V and J genes are TRBV14 and TRBJ1-2; D is uncertain. Trimming took 0 bases from V and 4 from J, leaving 9 bases between them. This CDR3 has 14 amino acids. CDR1 SGHDN and CDR2 FVKESK come from the germline V gene. CDR3 sequence (DNA): TGTGCCAGCAGCCAAGAGGCCGGACTCTATGGCTACACCTTC. It translates to CASSQEAGLYGYTF.

The sample holds many counts of this clonotype. The chain uses TRBV25-1 and TRBJ1-4; TRBD1 might be the D (5 bases). CDR3 length: 14 residues. Trimming removed 1 base at V and 8 bases at J, with 11 bases between. From germline, CDR1 is MGHDK and CDR2 SYGVNS. The CDR3 coding sequence is TGTGCCAGCAGTGAATCCAGGGTCTTGGAAAAACTGTTTTTT. It is translated as CASSESRVLEKLFF.

This clonotype is medium-sized. The chain has TRBV6-1 and TRBJ2-1; D may correspond to TRBD1 or TRBD2 (5 bases each). This CDR3 has 13 amino acids. Deletions cut 6 bases from V and 6 bases from J, with 12 bases between. CDR1 and CDR2 (germline): MNHNS, SASEGT. The CDR3 coding sequence is TGTGCCAGCAGGGGGGTTGGTGGCAATGAGCAGTTCTTC. This translates into CASRGVGGNEQFF.

By share, this clonotype counts as medium-sized. The chain combines TRBV24-1 with TRBJ2-5; D call uncertain. Trimming took 5 bases from V and 4 from J, leaving 7 bases between them. There are 12 residues in the CDR3. Per the germline V gene, CDR1 is KGHDR and CDR2 is SFDVKD. The CDR3 DNA sequence: TGTGCCACCAGTGGCCCGTCAGAGACCCAGTACTTC. Amino acid sequence: CATSGPSETQYF.